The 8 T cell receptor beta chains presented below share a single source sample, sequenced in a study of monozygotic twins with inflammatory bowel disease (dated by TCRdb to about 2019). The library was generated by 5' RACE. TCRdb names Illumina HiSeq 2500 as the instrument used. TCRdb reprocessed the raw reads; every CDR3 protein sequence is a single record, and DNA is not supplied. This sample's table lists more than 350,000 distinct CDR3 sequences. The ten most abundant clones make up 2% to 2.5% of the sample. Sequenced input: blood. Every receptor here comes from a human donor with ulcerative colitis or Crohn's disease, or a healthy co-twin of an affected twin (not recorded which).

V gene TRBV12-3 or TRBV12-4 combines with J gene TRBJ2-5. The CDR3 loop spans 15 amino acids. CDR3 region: CASSLEAVAQVNQYF.

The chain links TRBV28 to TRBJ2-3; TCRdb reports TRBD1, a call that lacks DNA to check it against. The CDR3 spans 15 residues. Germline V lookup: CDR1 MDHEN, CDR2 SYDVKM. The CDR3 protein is CASNLGGTTRGTQYF.

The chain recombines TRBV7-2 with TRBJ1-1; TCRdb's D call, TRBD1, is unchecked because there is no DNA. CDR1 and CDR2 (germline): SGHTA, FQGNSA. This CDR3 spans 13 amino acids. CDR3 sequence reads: CASSQTGHTEAFF.

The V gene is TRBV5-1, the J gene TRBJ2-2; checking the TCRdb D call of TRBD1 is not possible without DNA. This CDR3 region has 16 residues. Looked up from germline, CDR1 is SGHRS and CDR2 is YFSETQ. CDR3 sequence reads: CASSWTSTGNTGELFF.

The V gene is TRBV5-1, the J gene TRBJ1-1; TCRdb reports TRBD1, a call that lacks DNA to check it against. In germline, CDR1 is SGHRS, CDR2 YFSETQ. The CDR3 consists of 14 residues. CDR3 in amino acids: CASSTSGWNTEAFF.

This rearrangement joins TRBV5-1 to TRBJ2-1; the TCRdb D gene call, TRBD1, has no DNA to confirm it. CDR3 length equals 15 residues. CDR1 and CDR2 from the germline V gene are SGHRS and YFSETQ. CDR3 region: CASSLGGTGTVEQFF.

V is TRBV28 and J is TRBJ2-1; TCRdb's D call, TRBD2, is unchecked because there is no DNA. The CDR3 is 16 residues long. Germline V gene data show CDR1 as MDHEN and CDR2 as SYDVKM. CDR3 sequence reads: CASSALGLAGAGEQFF.

This CDR3 reads CASSPPGAGVETQYF. The chain has TRBV5-1 and TRBJ2-5; the TCRdb D gene call, TRBD1, has no DNA to confirm it. The CDR3 runs 15 residues. Germline V gene sequence: CDR1 SGHRS, CDR2 YFSETQ.